The 19 T cell receptor beta chains listed next were all sequenced from one sample in a study of T cell responses to AZD1222 COVID-19 vaccine. TCRdb's table, derived via immunoSEQ multiplex PCR, lists solely in-frame clones and lacks some. Among 75,000 to 100,000 clones listed, around 85% were seen once. The sequencing used peripheral blood, collected on day 0 of AZD1222 vaccination. The source of these receptors is an adult in good health.

This sequence joins TRBV11-3 and TRBJ2-2; 9 bases are a match to TRBD1. Germline values: CDR1 SGHNT, CDR2 YENEEA. J gave up 7 bases and V 0 bases, and 6 bases lay outside the gene matches. This CDR3 is 16 amino acids long. CDR3 sequence reads: CASSLDGTGTSGELFF. CDR3 bases: TGTGCCAGCAGCTTAGATGGGACAGGGACGAGCGGGGAGCTGTTTTTT.

This clone was picked up one time. This sequence joins TRBV15 and TRBJ1-5; D may be TRBD1 (6 bases). This CDR3 is built from 15 residues. Germline lookup yields CDR1 LNHNV and CDR2 YYDKDF (reference sequence). V dropped 0 bases and J dropped 6 bases, with 12 bases sitting between them. The CDR3 reads CATSREQGGGQPQHF. CDR3 DNA sequence: TGTGCCACCAGCAGAGAACAGGGTGGTGGTCAGCCCCAGCATTTT.

The V gene is TRBV3-1 (or the pseudogene TRBV3-2), the J gene TRBJ2-2; 7 bases fit TRBD2. Germline V gene data show CDR1 as LGHDT and CDR2 as YNNKEL (reference sequence). CDR3 length: 16 amino acids. V gave up 2 bases and J gave up 3 bases; unmatched junction bases: 6. In nucleotides, the CDR3 is TGTGCCAGCAGCCAACCCCTTGGGGGGGACACCGGGGAGCTGTTTTTT. Protein product: CASSQPLGGDTGELFF.

This chain connects TRBV7-2 to TRBJ1-1, with no clear D. Germline V CDR1 and CDR2: SGHTA, FQGNSA. Trimming took off 1 base at V and 1 base at J, with 10 bases between the two ends. This CDR3 is built from 15 residues. The CDR3 is CASSLDMHGNTEAFF. CDR3 bases: TGTGCCAGCAGCTTAGACATGCACGGGAACACTGAAGCTTTCTTT.

This chain joins TRBV6-5 and TRBJ2-7; D perhaps matches TRBD1 (6 bases). Germline V CDR1 and CDR2: MNHEY, SVGAGI. Trimming shortened V by 4 bases and J by 3 bases, and 16 bases separated the two germline ends. This CDR3 contains 15 residues. The CDR3, as DNA: TGTGCCAGCAGTTCCCTACAGGGAAGTTACTACGAGCAGTACTTC. The encoded protein is CASSSLQGSYYEQYF.

The chain uses TRBV2 and TRBJ1-5; D remains unclear. From germline, CDR1 is SNHLY and CDR2 FYNNEI. This CDR3 region has 17 residues. The V gene lost 6 bases and the J gene lost 3 bases, with 21 bases spanning the gap. For the CDR3, the DNA is TGTGCCAGCAGGGTAGGCCATCGGGGTTTGGACAATCAGCCCCAGCATTTT. It translates to CASRVGHRGLDNQPQHF. The complete variable domain, with remaining parts taken from reference TRBV2 and TRBJ1-5, reads EPEVTQTPSHQVTQMGQEVILRCVPISNHLYFYWYRQILGQKVEFLVSFYNNEISEKSEIFDDQFSVERPDGSNFTLKIRSTKLEDSAMYFCASRVGHRGLDNQPQHFGDGTRLSIL.

The rearrangement links TRBV30 to TRBJ2-1; D possibly corresponds to TRBD1 (6 bases). CDR3 length: 14 amino acids. V was clipped by 1 base and J by 9 bases, with 16 bases between them. Per germline, CDR1 GTSNPN and CDR2 SVGIG (reference sequence). CDR3 coding DNA: TGTGCCTGGAGTGCGTCGCACAGGGTGATTGAGCAGTTCTTC. This encodes CAWSASHRVIEQFF.

The CDR3 here is CASSNPGTGPSAEAFF. The CDR3 DNA follows: TGTGCCAGCAGCAATCCCGGGACAGGGCCCTCGGCTGAAGCTTTCTTT. The chain has TRBV11-3 and TRBJ1-1; 9 bases match TRBD1. With 5 bases clipped from V and 6 bases from J, the junction kept 13 bases outside the gene matches. The germline CDR1 and CDR2 sequences are SGHNT and YENEEA. The CDR3 extends over 16 amino acids.

The rearrangement links TRBV27 to TRBJ1-3; 9 bases agree with TRBD1. CDR1 is MNHEY, CDR2 SMNVEV, per germline (reference sequence). J gave up 3 bases and V 4 bases, and 7 bases lay outside the gene matches. The CDR3 is made up of 16 amino acids. The CDR3 coding sequence is TGTGCCAGCAGTTCCCTAGGGACAGGGATTGGAAACACCATATATTTT. Protein sequence: CASSSLGTGIGNTIYF.

The V and J genes are TRBV6-1 and TRBJ2-2, with 11 positions matching TRBD2. V shed 4 bases, J shed 7 bases, and the junction held 8 bases outside the gene matches. Germline CDR1 MNHNS, CDR2 SASEGT. There are 16 residues in the CDR3. The CDR3 DNA reads TGTGCCAGCAGTGTGCTAGCGGGGGGCGAGGGCGGGGAGCTGTTTTTT. Translated: CASSVLAGGEGGELFF.

Remarks on this clone: The identical CDR3 is also encoded by other nucleotide sequences in the sample. The J gene is TRBJ2-7, the V gene TRBV11-3; no reliable D call. There are 13 residues in the CDR3. Germline CDR1 and CDR2: SGHNT and YENEEA. V was clipped by 1 base and J by 3 bases, with 7 bases between them. The CDR3 here is CASSLVLYYEQYF. CDR3 DNA sequence: TGTGCCAGCAGCTTAGTTCTATACTACGAGCAGTACTTC. Full variable domain (remainder filled in from reference TRBV11-3 and TRBJ2-7): EAGVVQSPRYKIIEKKQPVAFWCNPISGHNTLYWYLQNLGQGPELLIRYENEEAVDDSQLPKDRFSAERLKGVDSTLKIQPAELGDSAVYLCASSLVLYYEQYFGPGTRLTVT.

This clone was found a few times. This chain connects TRBV6-5 to TRBJ1-1; possible D gene TRBD1, 6 bases. Between the trimmed V and J ends, which lost 3 bases and 6 bases, there was a span of 14 bases. The germline gives CDR1 MNHEY, CDR2 SVGAGI. The CDR3 sequence is 14 residues long. The chain's CDR3 is CASSYSTGYAEAFF. The CDR3 region has the DNA TGTGCCAGCAGTTATTCCACAGGGTACGCTGAAGCTTTCTTT.

The genes are TRBV2 and TRBJ2-1; TRBD2 matches at 9 bases. Trimming cost V 7 bases and J 5 bases; bases outside gene matches: 6. From germline, CDR1 is SNHLY and CDR2 FYNNEI. CDR3 length: 14 amino acids. CDR3 bases: TGTGCCAGCATAATGGCTAGCGGGAACAATGAGCAGTTCTTC. Amino acids: CASIMASGNNEQFF. The whole variable domain, remainder taken from reference TRBV2 and TRBJ2-1, is EPEVTQTPSHQVTQMGQEVILRCVPISNHLYFYWYRQILGQKVEFLVSFYNNEISEKSEIFDDQFSVERPDGSNFTLKIRSTKLEDSAMYFCASIMASGNNEQFFGPGTRLTVL.

The chain links TRBV19 to TRBJ1-6; weak D call: TRBD1 (6 bases). Germline V gene data show CDR1 as LNHDA and CDR2 as SQIVND (reference sequence). This CDR3 is built from 14 residues. Between the trimmed V and J ends, which lost 11 bases and 6 bases, there was a span of 17 bases. The CDR3 DNA is TGTGCCCGCGGGGCGGGGGGGGCTAATTCACCCCTCCACTTT. Amino acid sequence: CARGAGGANSPLHF. The complete variable domain, with remaining parts taken from reference TRBV19 and TRBJ1-6, reads DGGITQSPKYLFRKEGQNVTLSCEQNLNHDAMYWYRQDPGQGLRLIYYSQIVNDFQKGDIAEGYSVSREKKESFPLTVTSAQKNPTAFYLCARGAGGANSPLHFGNGTRLTVT.

The chain joins TRBV19 to TRBJ1-5, with D possibly TRBD1 on 6 matching bases. Germline V lookup: CDR1 LNHDA, CDR2 SQIVND (reference sequence). V was clipped by 8 bases and J by 1 base, with 9 bases between them. The CDR3 length is 13 residues. CDR3 bases: TGTGCCAGTTGCGGGACAAGCAATCAGCCCCAGCATTTT. Protein: CASCGTSNQPQHF.

V gene TRBV24-1 combines with J gene TRBJ2-1; a weak D match, TRBD2 (5 bases). The ends were cut back, 7 bases at V and 2 bases at J, with 17 bases in the middle. CDR1 and CDR2 (germline): KGHDR, SFDVKD. This CDR3 contains 16 residues. CDR3 sequence: CATSPTTTRAYNEQFF. The DNA for the CDR3 is TGTGCCACCAGCCCGACCACCACTAGGGCCTACAATGAGCAGTTCTTC.

The chain recombines TRBV19 with TRBJ2-2; possibly TRBD2 for D (6 bases). V was cut by 6 bases and J by 4 bases, with 12 bases left in between. The CDR3 loop spans 14 amino acids. Germline V gene lookup returns CDR1 LNHDA and CDR2 SQIVND (reference sequence). The CDR3 DNA is TGTGCCAGTAGCCACGGGACTCCCACCGGGGAGCTGTTTTTT. Protein product: CASSHGTPTGELFF.

The rearrangement links TRBV6-4 to TRBJ2-5; the match to TRBD1 covers 7 bases. The V segment lost 7 bases and the J segment 5 bases; nucleotides outside the gene matches: 7. The CDR3 loop spans 13 amino acids. Germline CDR1 reads MRHNA; CDR2 reads SNTAGT. This CDR3 reads CASTPGGTETQYF. CDR3 in DNA: TGTGCCAGCACTCCAGGGGGAACGGAGACCCAGTACTTC.

The chain joins TRBV5-6 to TRBJ1-2; D call uncertain. The V and J ends lost 6 bases and 0 bases respectively, with 15 bases between them. CDR1 and CDR2 (germline): SGHDT, YYEEEE. CDR3 size: 15 residues. DNA for the CDR3: TGTGCCAGCACCAAGGCGGGTCTAGCTAACTATGGCTACACCTTC. Amino acid sequence: CASTKAGLANYGYTF.